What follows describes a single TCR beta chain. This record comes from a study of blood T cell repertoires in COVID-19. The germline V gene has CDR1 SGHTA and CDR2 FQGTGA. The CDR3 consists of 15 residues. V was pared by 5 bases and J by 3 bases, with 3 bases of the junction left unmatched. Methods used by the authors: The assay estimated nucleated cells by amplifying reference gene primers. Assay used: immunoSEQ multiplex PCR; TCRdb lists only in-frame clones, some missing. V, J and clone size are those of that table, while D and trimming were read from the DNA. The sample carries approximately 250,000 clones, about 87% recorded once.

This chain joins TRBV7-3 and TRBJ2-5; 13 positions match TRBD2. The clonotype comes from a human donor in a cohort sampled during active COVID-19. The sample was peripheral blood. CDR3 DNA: TGTGCCAGCAGCCTTGGACTAGCGGGAGAAGAGACCCAGTACTTC. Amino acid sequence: CASSLGLAGEETQYF. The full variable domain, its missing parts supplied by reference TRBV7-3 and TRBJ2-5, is GAGVSQTPSNKVTEKGKYVELRCDPISGHTALYWYRQSLGQGPEFLIYFQGTGAADDSGLPNDRFFAVRPEGSVSTLKIQRTERGDSAVYLCASSLGLAGEETQYFGPGTRLLVL.